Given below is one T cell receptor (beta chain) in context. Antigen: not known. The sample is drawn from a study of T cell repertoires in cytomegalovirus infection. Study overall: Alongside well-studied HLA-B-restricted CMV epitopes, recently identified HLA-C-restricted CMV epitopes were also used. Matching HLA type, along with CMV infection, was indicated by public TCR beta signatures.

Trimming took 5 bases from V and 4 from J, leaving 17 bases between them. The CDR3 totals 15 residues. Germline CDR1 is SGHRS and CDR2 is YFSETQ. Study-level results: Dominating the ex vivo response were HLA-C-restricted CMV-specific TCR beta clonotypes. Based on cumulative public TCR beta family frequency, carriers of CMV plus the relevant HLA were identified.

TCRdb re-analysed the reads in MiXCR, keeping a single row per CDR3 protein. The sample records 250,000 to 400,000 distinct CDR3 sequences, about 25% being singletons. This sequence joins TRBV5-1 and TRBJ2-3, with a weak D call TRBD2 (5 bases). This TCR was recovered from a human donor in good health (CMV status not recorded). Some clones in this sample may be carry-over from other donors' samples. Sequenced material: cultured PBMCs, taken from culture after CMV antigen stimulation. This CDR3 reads CASSSGASGSDTQYF. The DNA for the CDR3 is TGCGCCAGCAGTTCCGGTGCCTCGGGGTCAGATACGCAGTATTTT.